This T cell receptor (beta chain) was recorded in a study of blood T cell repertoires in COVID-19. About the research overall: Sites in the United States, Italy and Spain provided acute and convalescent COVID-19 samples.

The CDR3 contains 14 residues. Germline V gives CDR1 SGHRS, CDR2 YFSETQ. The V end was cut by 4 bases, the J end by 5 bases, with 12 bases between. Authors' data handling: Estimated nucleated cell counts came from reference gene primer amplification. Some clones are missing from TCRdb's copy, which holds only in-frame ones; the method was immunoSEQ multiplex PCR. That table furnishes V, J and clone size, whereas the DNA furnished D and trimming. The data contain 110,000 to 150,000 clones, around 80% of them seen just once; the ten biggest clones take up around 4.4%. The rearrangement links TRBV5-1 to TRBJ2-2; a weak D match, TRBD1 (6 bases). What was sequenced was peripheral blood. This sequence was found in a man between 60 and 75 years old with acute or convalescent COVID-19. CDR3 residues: CASSRDMSTGELFF. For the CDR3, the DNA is TGCGCCAGCAGCCGGGACATGTCGACCGGGGAGCTGTTTTTT.